The T cell receptor beta chain described here comes from a study of blood T cell repertoires in COVID-19. Turning to the study itself: Samples representing acute and convalescent COVID-19 were sourced from the United States, Italy and Spain. Sample material is recorded as cDNA or gDNA derived from T cells, B-cell-depleted T cells, or PBMCs.

Source study methods: Amplification with reference gene primers provided the estimates of nucleated cell counts. Sequencing used immunoSEQ multiplex PCR; TCRdb keeps in-frame clones, though not all of them. V, J and clone size are those of that table, while D and trimming were read from the DNA. The profile shows roughly 300,000 clones, about 84% of them singletons. V trimming: 5 bases; J trimming: 6 bases; junction bases outside the gene matches: 9. The CDR3 is 16 residues long. The sequence was obtained from a woman aged 50 to 60 with acute or convalescent COVID-19. Sample: peripheral blood. V and J are TRBV5-3 and TRBJ2-1, with TRBD2 matching 12 bases. TRBV5-3 is flagged as an ORF with uncertain function. CDR3 amino acids: CARRLTLAGGANEQFF. CDR3 nucleotide sequence: TGTGCCAGAAGATTGACCCTAGCGGGAGGGGCCAATGAGCAGTTCTTC.